These 21 T cell receptor beta chains were sequenced from one sample in a study of blood T cell repertoires in COVID-19. Repertoires were generated with immunoSEQ multiplex PCR, while TCRdb's copy carries only in-frame clones and drops some. The repertoire holds roughly 360,000 clones, with approximately 87% as singletons. The sequencing input was PBMCs or T cells enriched from blood (not recorded which). Receptor source: a woman aged 25 to 39 with acute COVID-19.

This chain connects TRBV9 to TRBJ2-7; 10 nucleotides match TRBD1. The CDR3 covers 15 residues. Germline assignment: CDR1 SGDLS and CDR2 YYNGEE. The junction had 8 bases not matched to a gene; V was cut back by 4 bases and J by 4 bases. As DNA, the CDR3 is TGTGCCAGCAGCAACGGACAGGGGGACCCATACGAGCAGTACTTC. Protein: CASSNGQGDPYEQYF.

CDR3 in amino acids: CASSHRACNTEAFF. For the CDR3, the DNA is TGCGCCAGCAGTCACAGGGCGTGTAACACTGAAGCTTTCTTT. The chain employs TRBV23-1 and TRBJ1-1; maybe TRBD1 (5 bases). TRBV23-1 is known as an ORF, though its function is uncertain. CDR3 size: 14 residues. V was cut by 3 bases and J by 2 bases, with 10 bases left in between.

The chain joins TRBV7-3 to TRBJ1-2; 9 bases match TRBD1. CDR1 and CDR2 from the germline V gene are SGHTA and FQGTGA. This CDR3 has 13 amino acids. The trim removed 4 bases at V and 6 bases at J, leaving 3 bases unmatched. The CDR3 DNA is TGTGCCAGCAGCTCACAGGGGGCAGATGGCTACACCTTC. It yields the protein CASSSQGADGYTF.

This chain connects TRBV27 to TRBJ2-1, with D possibly matching TRBD1 (5 bases). With 7 bases removed from V and 7 bases from J, the gap between germline ends came to 11 bases. Germline V CDR1 and CDR2: MNHEY, SMNVEV (reference sequence). The CDR3 contains 12 residues. Here the CDR3 DNA reads TGTGCCAGCAAAGGGGCGAAGAATGAGCAGTTCTTC. Its translation: CASKGAKNEQFF.

This CDR3 is CASSSPGGQMTGELFF. CDR3 DNA: TGTGCCAGCAGCTCCCCCGGGGGACAGATGACCGGGGAGCTGTTTTTT. This chain links TRBV7-3 with TRBJ2-2, with a possible D match to TRBD1 (7 bases). CDR3 length: 16 amino acids. Germline V gene data show CDR1 as SGHTA and CDR2 as FQGTGA. The ends were cut back, 4 bases at V and 5 bases at J, with 17 bases in the middle.

Only a few counts were recorded for this clone. CDR3 in DNA: TGCGCCCGTAAATACGAGCAGTACTTC. Amino acid sequence: CARKYEQYF. The chain combines TRBV10-1 with TRBJ2-7; unclear D gene. Deletions cut 11 bases from V and 4 bases from J, with 6 bases between. This CDR3 contains 9 residues. Germline values: CDR1 WNHNN, CDR2 SYGVQD (reference sequence).

The V gene is TRBV10-2, the J gene TRBJ1-6, with a weak D call TRBD1 (6 bases). The germline V gene has CDR1 WSHSY and CDR2 SAAADI. The CDR3 consists of 16 residues. Deletions cut 4 bases from V and 13 bases from J, with 23 bases between. The CDR3 DNA reads as TGCGCCAGCAGTGTAATGGCCTCACCTAGTACAGGGCCCCTCCACTTT. Its translation: CASSVMASPSTGPLHF.

The CDR3 here is CASSLVGQLIYEQYF. The DNA for the CDR3 is TGTGCCAGCAGCTTAGTGGGACAGTTGATCTACGAGCAGTACTTC. V gene TRBV7-8 combines with J gene TRBJ2-7, with 7 positions matching TRBD1. CDR3 length: 15 amino acids. Germline V gene sequence: CDR1 SGHVS, CDR2 FQNEAQ. V was pared by 1 base and J by 3 bases, with 6 bases of the junction left unmatched.

J is TRBJ2-1 and V is TRBV6-5; 8 bases agree with TRBD1. V shed 0 bases, J shed 7 bases, and the junction held 5 bases outside the gene matches. The germline gives CDR1 MNHEY, CDR2 SVGAGI. This CDR3 region has 15 residues. The CDR3 here is CASSYSTGVVNEQFF. CDR3 sequence (DNA): TGTGCCAGCAGTTACTCGACAGGGGTAGTGAATGAGCAGTTCTTC.

This clone showed up just once. The chain uses TRBV6-2 or TRBV6-3 and TRBJ1-2; 7 bases match TRBD1. This CDR3 is 17 amino acids long. Losses at the gene ends were 3 bases for V and 0 bases for J; bases not matched to a gene: 10. Germline loops: CDR1 MNHEY, CDR2 SVGEGT. CDR3 sequence (DNA): TGTGCCAGCAGTTATGGCGGGCAGGGGGGAGCTAACTATGGCTACACCTTC. Its protein product is CASSYGGQGGANYGYTF.

J is TRBJ2-7 and V is TRBV7-8; 9 nucleotides line up with TRBD1. Germline-derived CDR1 and CDR2 are SGHVS and FQNEAQ. The CDR3 sequence is 15 residues long. J was trimmed by 4 bases and V by 5 bases; bases with no gene match: 9. CDR3 protein: CASSPTGGVYYEQYF. The CDR3 nucleotides are TGTGCCAGCAGCCCCACAGGGGGCGTTTATTACGAGCAGTACTTC.

This chain links TRBV6-1 with TRBJ1-1; 7 positions agree with TRBD1. Unmatched junction bases numbered 0, after V lost 7 bases and J lost 1 base. CDR1 and CDR2 (germline): MNHNS, SASEGT. This CDR3 has 12 amino acids. CDR3 amino acids: CASKGANTEAFF. The CDR3 nucleotides are TGTGCCAGCAAGGGGGCGAACACTGAAGCTTTCTTT.

This clone was seen once. The rearrangement joins TRBV2 to TRBJ1-5; TRBD1 matches 11 bases. This CDR3 is built from 14 residues. Germline loops: CDR1 SNHLY, CDR2 FYNNEI. V dropped 8 bases and J dropped 7; count of bases not matched to a gene: 7. The CDR3 reads CASGGQGVRQPQHF. CDR3 sequence (DNA): TGTGCCAGCGGGGGACAGGGGGTTAGACAGCCCCAGCATTTT.

The chain joins TRBV6-2 or TRBV6-3 to TRBJ2-4; possible D gene TRBD1, 5 bases. Germline values: CDR1 MNHEY, CDR2 SVGEGT. The V end was cut by 2 bases, the J end by 1 base, with 6 bases between. The CDR3 has 14 residues. The CDR3 loop reads CASSYGAAKNIQYF. CDR3 DNA sequence: TGTGCCAGCAGTTACGGGGCGGCCAAAAACATTCAGTACTTC.

This sequence joins TRBV6-2 or TRBV6-3 and TRBJ1-5; the D gene is possibly TRBD1 (6 bases). Trimming removed 0 bases from V and 6 bases from J, with 21 bases in between. The CDR3 is made up of 18 amino acids. Germline V gene data show CDR1 as MNHEY and CDR2 as SVGEGT. CDR3 amino acids: CASSYSVSADRKVQPQHF. Written as DNA, the CDR3 is TGTGCCAGCAGTTACTCGGTGTCGGCAGACAGGAAGGTTCAGCCCCAGCATTTT.

The V and J genes are TRBV7-9 and TRBJ2-5; 9 bases are a match to TRBD1. The CDR3 runs to 19 residues. Trimming removed 1 base from V and 5 bases from J; junction bases left unmatched: 17. Germline V gene lookup returns CDR1 SEHNR and CDR2 FQNEAQ (reference sequence). The CDR3 loop is CASSLGGTGTEVGRETQYF. The CDR3 coding sequence is TGTGCCAGCAGCTTAGGCGGGACAGGGACCGAGGTCGGTAGGGAGACCCAGTACTTC.

The chain uses TRBV19 and TRBJ2-1, with 7 bases that match TRBD2. J was trimmed by 6 bases and V by 5 bases; bases with no gene match: 7. The CDR3 totals 14 residues. Germline V gene lookup returns CDR1 LNHDA and CDR2 SQIVND (reference sequence). The DNA for the CDR3 is TGTGCCAGTAGTGGGGGGACTATGGGCAATGAGCAGTTCTTC. Encoded protein: CASSGGTMGNEQFF.

In its sample, this clone was seen a few times. The gene calls are TRBV6-4 and TRBJ2-2, with a weak D call TRBD2 (6 bases). CDR3 size: 13 residues. Germline V gene lookup returns CDR1 MRHNA and CDR2 SNTAGT. V was shortened by 2 bases and J by 6 bases, with 7 bases between the two germline ends. The CDR3, as DNA: TGTGCCAGCAGTGACAGGGAGGCCGGGGAGCTGTTTTTT. It specifies CASSDREAGELFF.

The chain couples TRBV7-9 to TRBJ2-3; the D gene is possibly TRBD2 (5 bases). The CDR3 has 13 amino acids. Trimming pared 4 bases from V and 13 bases from J, leaving 18 bases between. The V gene's germline CDR1 is SEHNR and CDR2 FQNEAQ (reference sequence). CDR3 protein: CASSSSTMGVEYF. CDR3 sequence (DNA): TGTGCCAGCAGCTCTTCGACTATGGGAGTGGAGTATTTT.

The chain couples TRBV18 to TRBJ1-5; possibly TRBD1 for D (6 bases). V was pared by 3 bases and J by 5 bases, with 8 bases between. This CDR3 contains 13 residues. CDR1 and CDR2 (germline): KGHSH, LQKENI. CDR3: CASSPHRDQPQHF. In DNA form, the CDR3 reads TGTGCCAGCTCACCTCACAGGGATCAGCCCCAGCATTTT. Based on the CDR3 plus reference TRBV18 and TRBJ1-5, the full variable domain is NAGVMQNPRHLVRRRGQEARLRCSPMKGHSHVYWYRQLPEEGLKFMVYLQKENIIDESGMPKERFSAEFPKEGPSILRIQQVVRGDSAAYFCASSPHRDQPQHFGDGTRLSIL.

The V call is TRBV4-3, the J call TRBJ2-7; tentative D call: TRBD2 (5 bases). This CDR3 region has 14 residues. Trimming left V 4 bases short and J 3 bases short, with 13 bases between. Looked up from germline, CDR1 is LGHNA and CDR2 is YSLEER. The CDR3 sequence: CASSLDRLFYEQYF. CDR3 DNA sequence: TGCGCCAGCAGCCTGGACCGACTATTCTACGAGCAGTACTTC.